Sequencing of this T cell receptor (beta chain) was carried out in a study of T cells in Graves' hyperthyroidism and ophthalmopathy. Overall study: Peripheral blood was drawn at first diagnosis, prior to all treatment.

For ophthalmopathy patients, the Clinical Activity Score was at least 3 and the NOSPECS grade at least 4; duration was under 3 months. Those patients with uncontrolled infection, other autoimmune disease, pregnancy or lactation were excluded. Trimming stripped 6 bases from V and 5 bases from J, with 13 bases between. Germline V lookup: CDR1 MDHEN, CDR2 SYDVKM. This CDR3 is 13 amino acids long. This clonotype showed up many times. RNA transcripts were the template for amplifying TCR beta CDR3 regions. Initially, a first-round RT-PCR of the TCR CDR3 employed the HTBI primer set. Each CDR3 protein is one row after TCRdb ran MiXCR on the multiplex PCR reads. The sample includes a few hundred thousand distinct CDR3 sequences, 15% to 20% of them seen just once.

This sequence originates from a woman in her 40s with Graves' ophthalmopathy. V gene TRBV28 combines with J gene TRBJ2-5, with D possibly being TRBD2 (5 bases). Sequencing input: blood. CDR3 nucleotide sequence: TGTGCCAGCAGCTTCGTTGGGGAGGAGACCCAGTACTTC. Protein product: CASSFVGEETQYF.